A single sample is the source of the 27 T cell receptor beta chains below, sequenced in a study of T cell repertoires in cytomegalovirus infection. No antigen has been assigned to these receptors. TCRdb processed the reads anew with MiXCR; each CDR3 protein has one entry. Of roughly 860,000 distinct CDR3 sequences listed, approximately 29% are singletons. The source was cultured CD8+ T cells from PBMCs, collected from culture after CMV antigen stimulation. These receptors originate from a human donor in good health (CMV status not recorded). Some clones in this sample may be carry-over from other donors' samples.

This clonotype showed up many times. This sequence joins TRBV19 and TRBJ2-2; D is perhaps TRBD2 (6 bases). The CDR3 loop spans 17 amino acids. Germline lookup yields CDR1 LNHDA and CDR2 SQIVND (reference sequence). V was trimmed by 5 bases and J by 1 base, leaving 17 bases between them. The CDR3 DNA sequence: TGTGCCAGTAGTTCTTCCGGGCGGGGCCGGAACACCGGGGAGCTGTTTTTT. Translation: CASSSSGRGRNTGELFF.

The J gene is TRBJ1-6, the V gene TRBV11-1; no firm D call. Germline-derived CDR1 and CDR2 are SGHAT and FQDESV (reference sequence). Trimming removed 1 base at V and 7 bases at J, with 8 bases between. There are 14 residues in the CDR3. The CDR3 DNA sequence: TGTGCCAGCAGCTTAGACGGCCCGAATTCACCCCTCCACTTT. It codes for CASSLDGPNSPLHF.

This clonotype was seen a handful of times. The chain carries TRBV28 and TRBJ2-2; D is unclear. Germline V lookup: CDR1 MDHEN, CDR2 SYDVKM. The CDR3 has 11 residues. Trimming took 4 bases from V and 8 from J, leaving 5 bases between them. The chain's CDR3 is CASSSIGELFF. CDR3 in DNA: TGTGCCAGCAGTTCGATTGGGGAGCTGTTTTTT.

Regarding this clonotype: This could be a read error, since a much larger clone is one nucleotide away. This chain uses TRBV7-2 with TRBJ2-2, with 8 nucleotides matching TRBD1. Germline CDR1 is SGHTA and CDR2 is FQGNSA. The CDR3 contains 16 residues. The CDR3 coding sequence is TGTGTCAGCAGCTTAGGATCCACAGGGGGCACCGGGGAGCTGTTTTTT. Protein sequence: CVSSLGSTGGTGELFF.

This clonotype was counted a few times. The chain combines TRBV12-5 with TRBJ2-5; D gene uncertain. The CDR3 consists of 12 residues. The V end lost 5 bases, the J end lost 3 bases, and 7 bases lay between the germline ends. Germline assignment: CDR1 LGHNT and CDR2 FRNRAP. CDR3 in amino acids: CASGPNKETQYF. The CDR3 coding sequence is TGTGCTAGTGGTCCCAACAAAGAGACCCAGTACTTC.

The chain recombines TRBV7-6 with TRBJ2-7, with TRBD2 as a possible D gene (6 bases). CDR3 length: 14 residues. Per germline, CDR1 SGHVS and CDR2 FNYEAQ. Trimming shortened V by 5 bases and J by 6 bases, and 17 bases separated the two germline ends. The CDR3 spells CASSDRLLGGEQYF. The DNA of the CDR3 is TGTGCCAGCAGCGACCGGCTCCTGGGGGGCGAGCAGTACTTC.

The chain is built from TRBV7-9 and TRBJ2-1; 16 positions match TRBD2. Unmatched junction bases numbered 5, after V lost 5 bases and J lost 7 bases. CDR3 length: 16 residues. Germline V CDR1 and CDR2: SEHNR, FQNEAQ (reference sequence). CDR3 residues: CASSRGTSGGANEQFF. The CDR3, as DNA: TGTGCCAGCAGCCGGGGGACTAGCGGGGGGGCGAATGAGCAGTTCTTC.

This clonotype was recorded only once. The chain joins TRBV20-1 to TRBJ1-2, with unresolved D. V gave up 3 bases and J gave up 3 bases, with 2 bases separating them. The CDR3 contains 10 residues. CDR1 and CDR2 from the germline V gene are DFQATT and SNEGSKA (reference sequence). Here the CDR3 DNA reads TGCAGTGCTAGTCACTATGGCTACACCTTC. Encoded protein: CSASHYGYTF.

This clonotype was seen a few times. DNA of the CDR3: TGTGCCAGCACCGGGCAGGGGAACTATGGCTACACCTTC. It encodes CASTGQGNYGYTF. The chain is built from TRBV27 and TRBJ1-2; TRBD1 might be the D (6 bases). Between the trimmed V and J ends, which lost 7 bases and 2 bases, there was a span of 11 bases. CDR3 length: 13 amino acids. CDR1 MNHEY and CDR2 SMNVEV come from the germline V gene (reference sequence).

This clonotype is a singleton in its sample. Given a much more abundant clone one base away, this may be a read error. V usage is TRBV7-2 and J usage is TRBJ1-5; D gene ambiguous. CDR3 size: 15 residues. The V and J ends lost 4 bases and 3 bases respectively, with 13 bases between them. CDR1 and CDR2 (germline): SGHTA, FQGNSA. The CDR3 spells CASSYGSGDNQPQHF. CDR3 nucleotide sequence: TGTGCCAGCAGCTATGGGTCGGGCGACAATCAGCCCCAGCATTTT. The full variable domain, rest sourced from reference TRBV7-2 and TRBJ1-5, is GAGVSQSPSNKVTEKGKDVELRCDPISGHTALYWYRQSLGQGLEFLIYFQGNSAPDKSGLPSDRFSAERTGGSVSTLTIQRTQQEDSAVYLCASSYGSGDNQPQHFGDGTRLSIL.

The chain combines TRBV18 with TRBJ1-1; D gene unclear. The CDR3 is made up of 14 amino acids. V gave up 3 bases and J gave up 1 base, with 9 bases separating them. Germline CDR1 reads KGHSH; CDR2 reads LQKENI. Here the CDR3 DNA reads TGTGCCAGCTCACCTCCAGAGGGGAACACTGAAGCTTTCTTT. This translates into CASSPPEGNTEAFF.

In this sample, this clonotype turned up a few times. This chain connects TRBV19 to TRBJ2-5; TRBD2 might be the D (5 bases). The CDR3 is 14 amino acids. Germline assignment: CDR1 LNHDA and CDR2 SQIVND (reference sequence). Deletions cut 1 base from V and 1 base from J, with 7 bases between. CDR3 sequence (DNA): TGTGCCAGTAGTATAGGAGGAGGCCAAGAGACCCAGTACTTC. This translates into CASSIGGGQETQYF. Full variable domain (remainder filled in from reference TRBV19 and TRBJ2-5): DGGITQSPKYLFRKEGQNVTLSCEQNLNHDAMYWYRQDPGQGLRLIYYSQIVNDFQKGDIAEGYSVSREKKESFPLTVTSAQKNPTAFYLCASSIGGGQETQYFGPGTRLLVL.

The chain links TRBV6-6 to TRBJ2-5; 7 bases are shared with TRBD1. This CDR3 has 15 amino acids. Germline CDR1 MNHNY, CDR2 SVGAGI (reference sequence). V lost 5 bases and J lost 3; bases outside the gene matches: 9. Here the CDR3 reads CASSNRQGSKETQYF. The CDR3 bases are TGTGCCAGCAGTAACCGACAGGGTAGCAAAGAGACCCAGTACTTC.

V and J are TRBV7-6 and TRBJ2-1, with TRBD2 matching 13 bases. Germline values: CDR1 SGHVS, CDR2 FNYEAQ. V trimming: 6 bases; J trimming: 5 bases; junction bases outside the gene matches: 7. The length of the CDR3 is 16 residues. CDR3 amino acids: CASSSGTSGAHNEQFF. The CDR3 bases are TGTGCCAGCAGTTCGGGGACTAGCGGGGCGCACAATGAGCAGTTCTTC.

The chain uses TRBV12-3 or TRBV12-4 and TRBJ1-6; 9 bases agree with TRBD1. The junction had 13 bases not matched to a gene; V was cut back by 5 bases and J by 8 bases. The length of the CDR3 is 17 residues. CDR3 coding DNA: TGTGCCAGCAGTCGATCCCGTCGGGACAGGGCGGATTCACCCCTCCACTTT. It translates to CASSRSRRDRADSPLHF.

The CDR3 loop reads CATSRDQDRTGALAKNIQYF. The CDR3 coding sequence is TGTGCCACCAGCAGAGATCAGGATAGAACAGGGGCTCTAGCCAAAAACATTCAGTACTTC. The chain has TRBV15 and TRBJ2-4; 7 positions match TRBD1. V lost 0 bases, J lost 0 bases, and 14 bases stayed unmatched. CDR1 is LNHNV, CDR2 YYDKDF, per germline (reference sequence). The CDR3 spans 20 residues.

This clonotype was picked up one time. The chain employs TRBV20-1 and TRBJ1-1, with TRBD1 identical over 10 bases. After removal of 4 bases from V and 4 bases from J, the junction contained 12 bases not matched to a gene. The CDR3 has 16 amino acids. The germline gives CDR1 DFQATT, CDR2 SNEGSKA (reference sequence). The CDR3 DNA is TGCAGTGCTACGGACCGGGACAGGGGTATGTTCACTGAAGCTTTCTTT. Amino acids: CSATDRDRGMFTEAFF.

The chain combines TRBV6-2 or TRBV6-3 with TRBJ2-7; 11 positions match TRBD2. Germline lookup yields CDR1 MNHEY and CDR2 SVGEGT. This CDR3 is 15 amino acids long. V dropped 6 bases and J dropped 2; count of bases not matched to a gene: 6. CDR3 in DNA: TGTGCCAGCAGCACCACTAGCGGGGGAACCTACGAGCAGTACGTC. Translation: CASSTTSGGTYEQYV.

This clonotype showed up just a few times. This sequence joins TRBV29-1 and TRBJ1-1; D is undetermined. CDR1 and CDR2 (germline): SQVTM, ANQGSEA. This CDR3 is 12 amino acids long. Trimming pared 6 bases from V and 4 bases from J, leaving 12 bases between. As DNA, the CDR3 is TGCAGCGTCGTTGACCCGGGCACTGAAGCTTTCTTT. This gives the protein CSVVDPGTEAFF. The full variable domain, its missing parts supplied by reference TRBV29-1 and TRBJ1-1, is SAVISQKPSRDICQRGTSLTIQCQVDSQVTMMFWYRQQPGQSLTLIATANQGSEATYESGFVIDKFPISRPNLTFSTLTVSNMSPEDSSIYLCSVVDPGTEAFFGQGTRLTVV.

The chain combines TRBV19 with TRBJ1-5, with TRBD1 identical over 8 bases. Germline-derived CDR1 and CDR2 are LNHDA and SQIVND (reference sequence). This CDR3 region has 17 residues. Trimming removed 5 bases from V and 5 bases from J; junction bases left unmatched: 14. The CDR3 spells CASSPTRQGMGHQPQHF. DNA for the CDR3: TGTGCCAGTAGTCCGACACGACAGGGGATGGGGCATCAGCCCCAGCATTTT.

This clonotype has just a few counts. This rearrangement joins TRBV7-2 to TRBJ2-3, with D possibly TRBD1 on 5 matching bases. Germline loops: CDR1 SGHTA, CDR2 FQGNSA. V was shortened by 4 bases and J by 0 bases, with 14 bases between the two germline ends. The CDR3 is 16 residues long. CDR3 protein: CASSSAGFASTDTQYF. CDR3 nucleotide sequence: TGTGCCAGCAGCTCGGCAGGGTTTGCTAGCACAGATACGCAGTATTTT.

CDR3 residues: CSALRTGSVETQYF. The CDR3 DNA sequence: TGCAGTGCTTTGCGGACAGGGTCCGTGGAGACCCAGTACTTC. V and J are TRBV20-1 and TRBJ2-5; 8 bases match TRBD1. The length of the CDR3 is 14 residues. The junction had 10 bases not matched to a gene; V was cut back by 5 bases and J by 5 bases. Germline V gene lookup returns CDR1 DFQATT and CDR2 SNEGSKA (reference sequence).

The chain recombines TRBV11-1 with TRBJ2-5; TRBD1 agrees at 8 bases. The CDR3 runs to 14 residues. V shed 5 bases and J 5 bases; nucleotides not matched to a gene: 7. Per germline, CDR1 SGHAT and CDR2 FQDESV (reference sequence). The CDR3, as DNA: TGTGCCAGCAGCCGAAACAGGGGGTCGGAGACCCAGTACTTC. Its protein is CASSRNRGSETQYF. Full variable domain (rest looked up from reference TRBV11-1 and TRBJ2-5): EAEVAQSPRYKITEKSQAVAFWCDPISGHATLYWYRQILGQGPELLVQFQDESVVDDSQLPKDRFSAERLKGVDSTLKIQPAELGDSAMYLCASSRNRGSETQYFGPGTRLLVL.

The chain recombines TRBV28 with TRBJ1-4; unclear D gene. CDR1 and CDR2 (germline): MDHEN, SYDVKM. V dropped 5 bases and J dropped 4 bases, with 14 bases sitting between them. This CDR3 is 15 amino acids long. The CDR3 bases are TGTGCCAGCAGTAAGGCTAGGCAAGTTAATGAAAAACTGTTTTTT. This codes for CASSKARQVNEKLFF.

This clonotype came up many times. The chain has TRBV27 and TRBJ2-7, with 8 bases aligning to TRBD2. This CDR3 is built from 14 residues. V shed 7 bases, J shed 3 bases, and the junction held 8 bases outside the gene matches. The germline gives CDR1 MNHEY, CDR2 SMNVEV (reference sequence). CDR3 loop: CASTHSGGLYEQYF. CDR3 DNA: TGTGCCAGCACCCACAGCGGGGGCCTCTACGAGCAGTACTTC.

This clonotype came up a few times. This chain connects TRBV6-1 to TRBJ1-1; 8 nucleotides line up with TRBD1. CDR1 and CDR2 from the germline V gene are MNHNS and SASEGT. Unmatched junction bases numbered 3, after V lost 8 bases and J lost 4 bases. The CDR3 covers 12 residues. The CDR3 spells CASWDRPTEAFF. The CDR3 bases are TGTGCCAGCTGGGACAGGCCCACTGAAGCTTTCTTT.

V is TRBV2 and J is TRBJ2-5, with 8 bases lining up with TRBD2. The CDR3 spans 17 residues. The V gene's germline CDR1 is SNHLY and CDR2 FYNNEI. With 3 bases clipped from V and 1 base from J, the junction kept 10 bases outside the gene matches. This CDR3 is CASSDFVTSATQETQYF. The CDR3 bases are TGTGCCAGCAGTGATTTCGTGACTAGCGCCACCCAAGAGACCCAGTACTTC.